This T cell receptor (beta chain) was retrieved from a study of blood T cell repertoires in COVID-19. This clone has only one observation. Allocation to cohorts depended on clinical history reported by the participants. Recovery among Cohort 3 donors was established by two negative PCRs, clearance, or symptom resolution. Profiled with immunoSEQ multiplex PCR; TCRdb holds only in-frame clones, not every one. The sample holds 140,000 to 150,000 clones, 75% to 90% seen once. CDR3 length: 15 residues. The V gene's germline CDR1 is PRHDT and CDR2 FYEKMQ (reference sequence). Trimming removed 5 bases from V and 2 bases from J, with 16 bases in between.

This receptor was taken from a man over 45 who had recovered from COVID-19. The sequenced sample consisted of PBMCs or T cells enriched from blood (not recorded which). The genes are TRBV13 and TRBJ2-7; a possible D gene is TRBD2 (6 bases). In DNA form, the CDR3 reads TGTGCCAGCAGCCCCGCCGCTGGACTAACCTACGAGCAGTACTTC. Translation: CASSPAAGLTYEQYF.